These 31 T cell receptor beta chains share one sample of origin, sequenced in a study of cytomegalovirus exposure and HLA in healthy donors. PCR primers comprised 60 Vbeta and 13 Jbeta primers. TCRdb keeps only in-frame clones here, not all; method: immunoSEQ multiplex PCR. Altogether approximately 110,000 clones are present, 9.5% to 15% being singletons, with the ten largest covering roughly a sixth. Sequencing was performed on PBMCs. All receptors derive from a man aged 35 to 55 in good health and CMV-seropositive.

The chain has TRBV5-1 and TRBJ2-2; TRBD1 aligns across 10 bases. V lost 1 base, J lost 0 bases, and 3 bases stayed unmatched. Germline V gene data show CDR1 as SGHRS and CDR2 as YFSETQ. The CDR3 sequence is 17 residues long. The CDR3 bases are TGCGCCAGCAGCTTGCGACAGGGGGCCCCGAACACCGGGGAGCTGTTTTTT. Translated: CASSLRQGAPNTGELFF.

This clone has only a few counts. The CDR3 DNA follows: TGTGCCACCCGTCCAGTAGGGGGGGGACAAATCTACAATGAGCAGTTCTTC. Protein sequence: CATRPVGGGQIYNEQFF. The rearrangement uses TRBV28 and TRBJ2-1; perhaps TRBD2 as D (7 bases). The CDR3 spans 17 residues. V lost 10 bases to trimming and J lost 3 bases, with 25 bases between them. The germline V gene encodes CDR1 MDHEN and CDR2 SYDVKM.

V is TRBV4-2 and J is TRBJ2-5; perhaps TRBD2 as D (6 bases). V was cut by 1 base and J by 4 bases, with 16 bases left in between. The CDR3 runs to 16 residues. In germline, CDR1 is LGHNA, CDR2 YNFKEQ. CDR3 sequence: CASSQAGGRLGETQYF. The CDR3 nucleotides read TGTGCCAGCAGCCAAGCCGGTGGGAGGCTTGGAGAGACCCAGTACTTC.

This clone was detected a few times. The chain links TRBV19 to TRBJ1-1; 9 bases are a match to TRBD1. The germline V gene has CDR1 LNHDA and CDR2 SQIVND (reference sequence). V trimming: 8 bases; J trimming: 8 bases; junction bases outside the gene matches: 12. This CDR3 comprises 14 residues. The CDR3 sequence is CASQLGTGSFEAFF. As DNA, the CDR3 is TGTGCCAGTCAACTGGGGACAGGGTCCTTCGAAGCTTTCTTT.

V is TRBV29-1 and J is TRBJ2-3, with 8 bases that match TRBD2. The CDR3 covers 13 residues. Losses at the gene ends were 5 bases for V and 6 bases for J; bases not matched to a gene: 7. Germline CDR1 reads SQVTM; CDR2 reads ANQGSEA. CDR3 DNA sequence: TGCAGCGTTCCCAGCGGGAGCCCCGATACGCAGTATTTT. This codes for CSVPSGSPDTQYF.

This clone has just a few counts. This chain uses TRBV30 with TRBJ1-6; D call uncertain. CDR3 length equals 14 residues. Germline V gene sequence: CDR1 GTSNPN, CDR2 SVGIG (reference sequence). The V gene lost 2 bases and the J gene lost 9 bases, with 14 bases spanning the gap. CDR3 residues: CAWSLVVAGSPLHF. Written as DNA, the CDR3 is TGTGCCTGGAGTTTGGTGGTGGCGGGTTCACCCCTCCACTTT.

This clone showed up just a few times. The chain couples TRBV19 to TRBJ2-7, with D possibly being TRBD1 (6 bases). V was trimmed by 3 bases and J by 6 bases, leaving 18 bases between them. This CDR3 contains 15 residues. Looked up from germline, CDR1 is LNHDA and CDR2 is SQIVND (reference sequence). CDR3 residues: CASSITGPPSGEQYF. The CDR3 nucleotides are TGTGCCAGTAGTATTACAGGGCCCCCCTCCGGCGAGCAGTACTTC.

In its sample, this clone was seen a few times. The chain is built from TRBV4-1 and TRBJ1-1; 7 bases fit TRBD1. CDR1 and CDR2 from the germline V gene are MGHRA and YSYEKL. The J segment lost 5 bases and the V segment lost 3 bases, leaving 6 bases of the junction unmatched. This CDR3 region has 14 residues. The DNA of the CDR3 is TGCGCCAGCAGCCACCCGACAGGGATTACTGAAGCTTTCTTT. It specifies CASSHPTGITEAFF.

This clone was seen more than once but under ten times. The chain carries TRBV7-9 and TRBJ2-7; TRBD1 aligns across 8 bases. This CDR3 comprises 15 residues. Germline assignment: CDR1 SEHNR and CDR2 FQNEAQ (reference sequence). V was pared by 2 bases and J by 2 bases, with 5 bases of the junction left unmatched. The CDR3 sequence: CASSLSQGVPYEQYF. CDR3 in DNA: TGTGCCAGCAGCTTATCACAGGGGGTACCCTACGAGCAGTACTTC.

This clone has just a few counts. The DNA of the CDR3 is TGTGCCAGCTCACCACTAAACCGGGGCACTGAAGCTTTCTTT. Its translation is CASSPLNRGTEAFF. The V and J genes are TRBV18 and TRBJ1-1; D unclear. Per the germline V gene, CDR1 is KGHSH and CDR2 is LQKENI. The CDR3 consists of 14 residues. Trimming cost V 1 base and J 4 bases, with 10 bases left between them.

The chain joins TRBV5-6 to TRBJ1-2, with TRBD1 identical over 9 bases. Looked up from germline, CDR1 is SGHDT and CDR2 is YYEEEE. The V gene end was trimmed by 2 bases and the J gene end by 5 bases; junction bases not matched to a gene: 7. The CDR3 totals 15 residues. CDR3 in DNA: TGTGCCAGCAGCTTCCGGACAGGGGAAGCGTATGGCTACACCTTC. Its protein is CASSFRTGEAYGYTF.

The chain combines TRBV5-1 with TRBJ2-2; tentatively, D is TRBD1 (8 bases). The CDR3 runs 17 residues. The V gene's germline CDR1 is SGHRS and CDR2 YFSETQ. V gave up 3 bases and J gave up 7 bases, with 22 bases separating them. The CDR3 loop reads CASSWGGTRGHGGELFF. Here the CDR3 DNA reads TGCGCCAGCAGCTGGGGGGGAACCAGGGGGCACGGCGGGGAGCTGTTTTTT.

A few counts support this clone. V is TRBV2 and J is TRBJ1-2; weak D call: TRBD1 (5 bases). With 5 bases removed from V and 3 bases from J, the gap between germline ends came to 13 bases. CDR1 is SNHLY, CDR2 FYNNEI, per germline. The CDR3 length is 14 residues. CDR3 region: CASSSSREDYGYTF. CDR3 sequence (DNA): TGTGCCAGCAGTAGTTCCAGGGAAGACTATGGCTACACCTTC.

This chain links TRBV5-1 with TRBJ1-4; maybe TRBD1 (5 bases). The CDR3 spans 14 residues. Deletions cut 4 bases from V and 4 bases from J, with 11 bases between. From germline, CDR1 is SGHRS and CDR2 YFSETQ. The CDR3 sequence is CASSVDSYNEKLFF. In DNA, the CDR3 is TGCGCCAGCAGCGTCGACAGCTATAATGAAAAACTGTTTTTT.

This clone was seen only once. J is TRBJ1-1 and V is TRBV7-2; D gene uncertain. Germline loops: CDR1 SGHTA, CDR2 FQGNSA. Trimming stripped 5 bases from V and 2 bases from J, with 12 bases between. The CDR3 length is 14 residues. The CDR3 DNA is TGTGCCAGCAGCCCTTCGCCTAGAAACACTGAAGCTTTCTTT. It codes for CASSPSPRNTEAFF. The full variable domain, rest sourced from reference TRBV7-2 and TRBJ1-1, is GAGVSQSPSNKVTEKGKDVELRCDPISGHTALYWYRQSLGQGLEFLIYFQGNSAPDKSGLPSDRFSAERTGGSVSTLTIQRTQQEDSAVYLCASSPSPRNTEAFFGQGTRLTVV.

This clone was seen a few times. V gene TRBV4-1 combines with J gene TRBJ1-2; D is unclear. Trimming removed 4 bases from V and 8 bases from J, with 8 bases in between. CDR1 and CDR2 (germline): MGHRA, YSYEKL. The CDR3 loop spans 11 amino acids. The CDR3 reads CASSRGRGYTF. The DNA of the CDR3 is TGCGCCAGCAGCCGAGGCCGCGGCTACACCTTC.

The chain combines TRBV27 with TRBJ1-1; D gene ambiguous. V lost 6 bases and J lost 2, with 10 bases in between. The CDR3 has 13 residues. Looked up from germline, CDR1 is MNHEY and CDR2 is SMNVEV (reference sequence). In DNA, the CDR3 is TGTGCCAGCAGCATTACGGGTAACACTGAAGCTTTCTTT. Protein sequence: CASSITGNTEAFF.

This clone was counted a few times. The chain recombines TRBV11-3 with TRBJ2-2; D unclear. CDR3 size: 12 residues. Germline V gene lookup returns CDR1 SGHNT and CDR2 YENEEA. The ends were cut back, 5 bases at V and 2 bases at J, with 3 bases in the middle. The DNA for the CDR3 is TGTGCCAGCAGCCTAAACACCGGGGAGCTGTTTTTT. This translates into CASSLNTGELFF.

The chain has TRBV4-1 and TRBJ1-2; 8 positions agree with TRBD1. The V and J ends lost 5 bases and 1 base, in that order; junction bases with no gene match: 3. The CDR3 contains 14 residues. Germline V gene data show CDR1 as MGHRA and CDR2 as YSYEKL. In nucleotides, the CDR3 is TGCGCCAGCAGCGCAGGGGGCCTTAACTATGGCTACACCTTC. This encodes CASSAGGLNYGYTF.

This clone was seen a few times. The chain carries TRBV5-8 and TRBJ2-3; 10 bases match TRBD2. Germline loops: CDR1 SGHTS, CDR2 YDEGEE. The trim removed 4 bases at V and 3 bases at J, leaving 5 bases unmatched. This CDR3 has 15 residues. The DNA of the CDR3 is TGTGCCAGCAGCCGAGCGGGAGGGGGAACAGATACGCAGTATTTT. It yields the protein CASSRAGGGTDTQYF.

This clone was recorded once. V gene TRBV7-8 combines with J gene TRBJ2-7; 10 bases are a match to TRBD2. This CDR3 contains 14 residues. The germline gives CDR1 SGHVS, CDR2 FQNEAQ. V gave up 4 bases and J gave up 4 bases; unmatched junction bases: 4. For the CDR3, the DNA is TGTGCCAGCAGCTCGGGACTAGCGCGGTACGAGCAGTACTTC. Its translation is CASSSGLARYEQYF.

The chain joins TRBV5-1 to TRBJ2-3; 9 nucleotides line up with TRBD1. The CDR3 runs to 16 residues. V lost 0 bases and J lost 4; bases outside the gene matches: 6. Germline loops: CDR1 SGHRS, CDR2 YFSETQ. CDR3 bases: TGCGCCAGCAGCTTGGCCATTGACAGGGGGGCAGATACGCAGTATTTT. Residues: CASSLAIDRGADTQYF. The variable domain in full, completed from reference TRBV5-1 and TRBJ2-3, reads KAGVTQTPRYLIKTRGQQVTLSCSPISGHRSVSWYQQTPGQGLQFLFEYFSETQRNKGNFPGRFSGRQFSNSRSEMNVSTLELGDSALYLCASSLAIDRGADTQYFGPGTRLTVL.

The CDR3 DNA sequence: TGTGCCAGCAGCTCCCCGGGAGGGCTTGGTGAAAAACTGTTTTTT. It specifies CASSSPGGLGEKLFF. V is TRBV9 and J is TRBJ1-4; D remains unclear. CDR3 size: 15 residues. The germline V gene encodes CDR1 SGDLS and CDR2 YYNGEE. V lost 4 bases, J lost 7 bases, and 17 bases lay in between.

The chain employs TRBV14 and TRBJ1-1; D gene uncertain. Germline values: CDR1 SGHDN, CDR2 FVKESK. The CDR3 has 13 residues. V lost 1 base, J lost 5 bases, and 8 bases lay in between. The CDR3 bases are TGTGCCAGCAGCCAAGTGGCGGGTACTGAAGCTTTCTTT. As protein: CASSQVAGTEAFF.

Only a few counts were recorded for this clone. The chain employs TRBV19 and TRBJ1-5; D unresolved. CDR1 LNHDA and CDR2 SQIVND come from the germline V gene (reference sequence). V shed 1 base and J shed 7 bases, with 8 bases lying between them. The CDR3 length is 13 residues. The CDR3 coding sequence is TGTGCCAGTAGTATAGGCGCGCGCCAGCCCCAGCATTTT. Amino acids: CASSIGARQPQHF.

The V and J genes are TRBV29-1 and TRBJ2-7; 7 bases agree with TRBD2. From germline, CDR1 is SQVTM and CDR2 ANQGSEA. Trimming cost V 4 bases and J 1 base; bases outside gene matches: 7. The CDR3 consists of 14 residues. The CDR3 is CSVGLLAESYEQYF. The CDR3 DNA sequence: TGCAGCGTTGGCCTCCTAGCGGAATCCTACGAGCAGTACTTC.

This chain links TRBV28 with TRBJ1-2; a possible D gene is TRBD1 (6 bases). CDR1 and CDR2 from the germline V gene are MDHEN and SYDVKM. CDR3 length equals 16 residues. Trimming cost V 4 bases and J 4 bases, with 19 bases left between them. CDR3 protein: CASSSAMTGPIYGYTF. The CDR3 DNA sequence: TGTGCCAGCAGTTCCGCCATGACAGGACCCATCTATGGCTACACCTTC.

This chain connects TRBV5-1 to TRBJ1-1; 7 positions agree with TRBD1. CDR3 length: 13 residues. Germline V gene data show CDR1 as SGHRS and CDR2 as YFSETQ. J gave up 3 bases and V 1 base, and 0 bases lay outside the gene matches. CDR3 DNA sequence: TGCGCCAGCAGCTTGCAGGGGGACACTGAAGCTTTCTTT. It is translated as CASSLQGDTEAFF.

This clone was seen a few times. This chain uses TRBV6-1 with TRBJ1-2, with D perhaps TRBD1 (6 bases). Trimming removed 5 bases at V and 6 bases at J, with 16 bases between. Per germline, CDR1 MNHNS and CDR2 SASEGT. This CDR3 is 14 amino acids long. The DNA for the CDR3 is TGTGCCAGCAGTCAGCTACAGGGCTTAGATGGCTACACCTTC. Its translation: CASSQLQGLDGYTF.

This clone came up a few times. J is TRBJ1-2 and V is TRBV7-8; 7 bases match TRBD1. Germline loops: CDR1 SGHVS, CDR2 FQNEAQ. Trimming took 2 bases from V and 4 from J; bases not matched to a gene: 16. The CDR3 covers 18 residues. For the CDR3, the DNA is TGTGCCAGCAGCTTAATTGGGTCGGGACAGCCAGCCCCCTATGGCTACACCTTC. This codes for CASSLIGSGQPAPYGYTF.

This clone appeared a few times. The rearrangement uses TRBV5-4 and TRBJ2-7; 13 bases align to TRBD2. Germline V gives CDR1 SGHNT, CDR2 YYREEE (reference sequence). J lost 2 bases, V lost 2 bases, and 1 base had no gene match. This CDR3 contains 15 residues. The chain's CDR3 is CASSFGLAGAYEQYF. CDR3 in DNA: TGTGCCAGCAGCTTCGGACTAGCGGGAGCCTACGAGCAGTACTTC.